The 26 T cell receptor beta chains presented below share a single source sample, sequenced in a study of shared clonotypes between healthy human individuals (dated by TCRdb to 2018 to 2020). Preparation of the library involved the immunoSEQ multiplex PCR assay. TCRdb limited this immuneACCESS table to in-frame rearrangements with V and J called. A share of clones is missing; checked studies link under half to unresolved V genes, and the rest is unexplained. The sample records over 1.5 million clones, 98% of which are singletons. Approximately 0.44% of the sample is in the top ten clones. Sequenced material: naive CD4+ T cells sorted from blood. Explained via the paper, the cell subset or site label denotes: CD45RA+ positively selected. These receptors all stem from a man aged 25 to 45 in good health.

The CDR3 DNA reads TGTGCCAGCAGTGGAGGTCCTCAGCCCCAGCATTTT. Translating it yields CASSGGPQPQHF. The chain links TRBV28 to TRBJ1-5; D gene ambiguous. The V end lost 5 bases, the J end lost 6 bases, and 8 bases lay between the germline ends. Per the germline V gene, CDR1 is MDHEN and CDR2 is SYDVKM. The CDR3 is made up of 12 amino acids.

The V gene is TRBV7-8, the J gene TRBJ2-1, with D unresolved. The CDR3 has 13 amino acids. CDR1 SGHVS and CDR2 FQNEAQ come from the germline V gene. V lost 0 bases and J lost 6, with 6 bases in between. The chain's CDR3 is CASSLAVPNEQFF. CDR3 coding DNA: TGTGCCAGCAGCTTAGCAGTCCCCAATGAGCAGTTCTTC.

Of note for this clone: The same CDR3 can be traced to other DNA sequences in this sample. The chain couples TRBV20-1 to TRBJ1-3; D is undetermined. Trimming removed 1 base at V and 3 bases at J, with 1 base between. The germline V gene has CDR1 DFQATT and CDR2 SNEGSKA (reference sequence). The CDR3 is made up of 11 amino acids. The CDR3 is CSARVGNTIYF. CDR3 DNA: TGCAGTGCTAGAGTTGGAAACACCATATATTTT.

The J gene is TRBJ1-2, the V gene TRBV20-1; D is undetermined. The CDR3 consists of 11 residues. The germline V gene has CDR1 DFQATT and CDR2 SNEGSKA (reference sequence). CDR3 nucleotide sequence: TGCAGACCCCTAGCACTCTATGGCTACACCTTC. Protein: CRPLALYGYTF.

CDR3 DNA sequence: TGTGCCATAAAAAGGGAGTTGAGAAGCACAGATACGCAGTATTTT. Translation gives CAIKRELRSTDTQYF. The rearrangement joins TRBV9 to TRBJ2-3; D perhaps matches TRBD2 (5 bases). Germline V gene lookup returns CDR1 SGDLS and CDR2 YYNGEE. This CDR3 is built from 15 residues. Trimming left V 9 bases short and J 0 bases short, with 17 bases between. The full variable domain, rest sourced from reference TRBV9 and TRBJ2-3, is DSGVTQTPKHLITATGQRVTLRCSPRSGDLSVYWYQQSLDQGLQFLIQYYNGEERAKGNILERFSAQQFPDLHSELNLSSLELGDSALYFCAIKRELRSTDTQYFGPGTRLTVL.

This chain joins TRBV6-5 and TRBJ2-7; 10 bases map to TRBD1. From germline, CDR1 is MNHEY and CDR2 SVGAGI. V trimming: 7 bases; J trimming: 6 bases; junction bases outside the gene matches: 6. The CDR3 sequence is 13 residues long. The CDR3 region is CASTQGDRGEQYF. In DNA form, the CDR3 reads TGTGCCAGCACCCAAGGGGACAGGGGCGAGCAGTACTTC.

This rearrangement joins TRBV29-1 to TRBJ2-7; the match to TRBD2 covers 15 bases. The CDR3 is 16 residues long. CDR1 and CDR2 (germline): SQVTM, ANQGSEA. J gave up 4 bases and V 6 bases, and 10 bases lay outside the gene matches. CDR3 region: CSVGGLAGGLSYEQYF. The CDR3 bases are TGCAGCGTGGGTGGACTAGCGGGAGGGCTTTCATACGAGCAGTACTTC.

The chain is built from TRBV2 and TRBJ1-5; D call uncertain. Germline V gene lookup returns CDR1 SNHLY and CDR2 FYNNEI. The length of the CDR3 is 13 residues. Trimming removed 4 bases from V and 6 bases from J, with 10 bases in between. In DNA, the CDR3 is TGTGCCAGCAGTGCAGATCGTGGTCAGCCCCAGCATTTT. Its translation: CASSADRGQPQHF.

This rearrangement joins TRBV7-8 to TRBJ2-7, with 10 bases aligning to TRBD2. The length of the CDR3 is 14 residues. The trim removed 7 bases at V and 4 bases at J, leaving 7 bases unmatched. Germline-derived CDR1 and CDR2 are SGHVS and FQNEAQ. Here the CDR3 DNA reads TGTGCCAGCACCCCGGCTAGCGGGAGTTACGAGCAGTACTTC. This translates into CASTPASGSYEQYF.

The rearrangement uses TRBV10-3 and TRBJ2-3; D is ambiguous. The V gene's germline CDR1 is ENHRY and CDR2 SYGVKD. Deletions cut 0 bases from V and 3 bases from J, with 10 bases between. The CDR3 runs 15 residues. In DNA form, the CDR3 reads TGTGCCATCAGTGAGTCTAGGGCTACAACAGATACGCAGTATTTT. This encodes CAISESRATTDTQYF.

The chain has TRBV27 and TRBJ2-7; 10 bases are a match to TRBD2. Germline V lookup: CDR1 MNHEY, CDR2 SMNVEV (reference sequence). V was pared by 6 bases and J by 2 bases, with 7 bases of the junction left unmatched. The CDR3 is made up of 15 amino acids. The CDR3 DNA reads TGTGCCAGCAGGCAAACTAGCGGGATTCCCTACGAGCAGTACTTC. Protein: CASRQTSGIPYEQYF.

This clone has a single count. The chain carries TRBV6-6 and TRBJ1-4; weak D call: TRBD1 (5 bases). The germline V gene has CDR1 MNHNY and CDR2 SVGAGI (reference sequence). This CDR3 has 13 residues. Trimming shortened V by 11 bases and J by 7 bases, and 17 bases separated the two germline ends. Here the CDR3 reads CACGVREGEKLFF. The CDR3 nucleotides read TGTGCCTGCGGCGTCAGGGAAGGTGAAAAACTGTTTTTT.

The genes are TRBV14 and TRBJ2-1, with TRBD2 identical over 7 bases. This CDR3 is built from 14 residues. Germline V gene sequence: CDR1 SGHDN, CDR2 FVKESK. With V trimmed by 4 bases and J by 7 bases, 7 bases remained unmatched. CDR3 sequence (DNA): TGTGCCAGCAGCCGCGCGGGACTATGGAATGAGCAGTTCTTC. Amino acids: CASSRAGLWNEQFF. Using reference TRBV14 and TRBJ2-1 for the parts outside the CDR3, the full variable domain is EAGVTQFPSHSVIEKGQTVTLRCDPISGHDNLYWYRRVMGKEIKFLLHFVKESKQDESGMPNNRFLAERTGGTYSTLKVQPAELEDSGVYFCASSRAGLWNEQFFGPGTRLTVL.

The genes are TRBV18 and TRBJ2-7; tentatively, D is TRBD1 (6 bases). The V end lost 2 bases, the J end lost 4 bases, and 18 bases lay between the germline ends. Germline V gene lookup returns CDR1 KGHSH and CDR2 LQKENI. The CDR3 is 16 amino acids. CDR3 sequence reads: CASSPKTGELIYEQYF. The CDR3 DNA follows: TGTGCCAGCTCACCAAAGACAGGCGAACTGATATACGAGCAGTACTTC.

This rearrangement joins TRBV7-9 to TRBJ2-5; D possibly corresponds to TRBD1 (5 bases). The CDR3 length is 14 residues. The V gene lost 1 base and the J gene lost 0 bases, with 6 bases spanning the gap. Germline V lookup: CDR1 SEHNR, CDR2 FQNEAQ (reference sequence). CDR3 in amino acids: CASSLGQYQETQYF. CDR3 DNA sequence: TGTGCCAGCAGCTTAGGACAGTACCAAGAGACCCAGTACTTC.

This sequence joins TRBV14 and TRBJ2-1; D is unclear. V dropped 1 base and J dropped 5 bases, with 15 bases sitting between them. In germline, CDR1 is SGHDN, CDR2 FVKESK. This CDR3 is 16 amino acids long. The CDR3 reads CASSQVRLAANNEQFF. Written as DNA, the CDR3 is TGTGCCAGCAGCCAAGTTAGACTTGCGGCCAACAATGAGCAGTTCTTC.

The chain recombines TRBV10-2 with TRBJ2-2, with 8 bases aligning to TRBD1. V was pared by 10 bases and J by 1 base, with 11 bases of the junction left unmatched. CDR1 is WSHSY and CDR2 is SAAADI in the germline V gene. This CDR3 is 16 amino acids long. CDR3 sequence: CANVENRGWNTGELFF. Here the CDR3 DNA reads TGCGCCAACGTTGAGAACAGGGGGTGGAACACCGGGGAGCTGTTTTTT.

The chain has TRBV7-9 and TRBJ2-7, with D possibly being TRBD2 (5 bases). The CDR3 totals 13 residues. V gave up 1 base and J gave up 5 bases, with 9 bases separating them. The V gene's germline CDR1 is SEHNR and CDR2 FQNEAQ (reference sequence). This chain's CDR3 is CASSLGLPDEQYF. The DNA of the CDR3 is TGTGCCAGCAGCTTAGGACTACCTGACGAGCAGTACTTC.

This clone was seen once. The rearrangement uses TRBV21-1 and TRBJ2-7; the table gives TRBD2 as D, unverified against the DNA. TRBV21-1 is designated a pseudogene. The CDR3 loop spans 15 amino acids. This CDR3 reads CASSKKTSGMYEQYF. DNA of the CDR3: TGTGCCAGCAGCAAAAAAACTAGCGGGATGTACGAGCAGTACTTC.

The V and J genes are TRBV19 and TRBJ2-7; possible D gene TRBD2, 5 bases. Germline CDR1 reads LNHDA; CDR2 reads SQIVND (reference sequence). V lost 5 bases to trimming and J lost 1 base, with 9 bases between them. This CDR3 has 13 residues. In nucleotides, the CDR3 is TGTGCCAGTAGTGATCGACTATCCTACGAGCAGTACTTC. Translating it yields CASSDRLSYEQYF.

This chain links TRBV7-6 with TRBJ2-2, with TRBD2 matching over 14 bases. V shed 5 bases, J shed 6 bases, and the junction held 5 bases outside the gene matches. This CDR3 comprises 16 residues. Germline CDR1 is SGHVS and CDR2 is FNYEAQ. The CDR3 DNA reads as TGTGCCAGCAGCCAACGACTAGCGGGAGGGCCCGGGGAGCTGTTTTTT. Translated: CASSQRLAGGPGELFF. Combining the CDR3 with reference TRBV7-6 and TRBJ2-2 gives the whole variable domain GAGVSQSPRYKVTKRGQDVALRCDPISGHVSLYWYRQALGQGPEFLTYFNYEAQQDKSGLPNDRFSAERPEGSISTLTIQRTEQRDSAMYRCASSQRLAGGPGELFFGEGSRLTVL.

V gene TRBV5-1 combines with J gene TRBJ1-1; D uncertain. The germline V and J ends were trimmed by 2 bases and 0 bases, with 8 bases remaining between them. The CDR3 consists of 14 residues. The germline CDR1 and CDR2 sequences are SGHRS and YFSETQ. CDR3 region: CASSFTTLNTEAFF. CDR3 bases: TGCGCCAGCAGCTTTACTACACTGAACACTGAAGCTTTCTTT. The variable domain in full, completed from reference TRBV5-1 and TRBJ1-1, reads KAGVTQTPRYLIKTRGQQVTLSCSPISGHRSVSWYQQTPGQGLQFLFEYFSETQRNKGNFPGRFSGRQFSNSRSEMNVSTLELGDSALYLCASSFTTLNTEAFFGQGTRLTVV.

This chain uses TRBV28 with TRBJ2-1, with D tentatively TRBD1 or TRBD2 (5 bases each). The germline gives CDR1 MDHEN, CDR2 SYDVKM. The CDR3 has 13 amino acids. With 4 bases removed from V and 12 bases from J, the gap between germline ends came to 16 bases. The DNA of the CDR3 is TGTGCCAGCAGTTCCCGGGACCCCCATTGGCAGTTCTTC. Its translation: CASSSRDPHWQFF.

The chain recombines TRBV4-1 with TRBJ1-2; 7 bases align to TRBD1. CDR1 and CDR2 from the germline V gene are MGHRA and YSYEKL. Germline trimming cut 5 bases from V and 3 bases from J; bases unmatched to any gene: 9. The CDR3 has 15 amino acids. The CDR3 DNA sequence: TGCGCCAGCAGCGTCTCTCAGGGGGAAGACTATGGCTACACCTTC. It encodes CASSVSQGEDYGYTF.

V and J are TRBV27 and TRBJ1-3; D gene uncertain. From germline, CDR1 is MNHEY and CDR2 SMNVEV (reference sequence). The CDR3 totals 15 residues. V gave up 5 bases and J gave up 0 bases, with 11 bases separating them. This CDR3 is CASSPLTSSGNTIYF. The CDR3 region has the DNA TGTGCCAGCAGTCCCCTCACGAGCTCTGGAAACACCATATATTTT.

This clone has just one count. The V call is TRBV27, the J call TRBJ2-2; TRBD2 matches at 8 bases. V lost 6 bases to trimming and J lost 4 bases; unmatched junction nucleotides: 13. The V gene's germline CDR1 is MNHEY and CDR2 SMNVEV (reference sequence). The length of the CDR3 is 17 residues. CDR3 loop: CASSSRGGLVSTGELFF. The CDR3 DNA reads as TGTGCCAGCAGCTCCCGGGGGGGACTAGTCAGCACCGGGGAGCTGTTTTTT.